These 22 T cell receptor beta chains came from one sample sequenced in a study of T cell responses to AZD1222 COVID-19 vaccine. Using immunoSEQ multiplex PCR, the repertoire was profiled, and TCRdb retains in-frame clones only, with some absent. The table includes tens of thousands of clones, 85% to 90% detected once. Sequenced material: peripheral blood, taken on day 0 of AZD1222 vaccination. Source of these receptors: an adult in good health.

J is TRBJ1-5 and V is TRBV27; D perhaps matches TRBD1 (6 bases). Per germline, CDR1 MNHEY and CDR2 SMNVEV (reference sequence). Trimming removed 6 bases at V and 1 base at J, with 13 bases between. The CDR3 runs 15 residues. This CDR3 reads CASRTIQGSNQPQHF. The CDR3 nucleotides read TGTGCCAGCAGAACCATACAGGGAAGCAATCAGCCCCAGCATTTT.

This clone was picked up a small number of times. The chain links TRBV27 to TRBJ2-1; 9 nucleotides match TRBD2. CDR1 is MNHEY and CDR2 is SMNVEV in the germline V gene (reference sequence). The CDR3 is made up of 14 amino acids. The junction had 4 bases not matched to a gene; V was cut back by 5 bases and J by 5 bases. In nucleotides, the CDR3 is TGTGCCAGCAGTCTGATAGCGGGAGACAATGAGCAGTTCTTC. Translating it yields CASSLIAGDNEQFF.

CDR3 in amino acids: CASRMSGSGNQPQHF. The DNA of the CDR3 is TGTGCCAGCCGGATGTCAGGGTCGGGCAATCAGCCCCAGCATTTT. The V and J genes are TRBV6-5 and TRBJ1-5, with D perhaps matching TRBD1 (5 bases). CDR3 length: 15 amino acids. Trimming removed 8 bases from V and 2 bases from J, with 16 bases in between. Looked up from germline, CDR1 is MNHEY and CDR2 is SVGAGI.

This clone was found once. V usage is TRBV18 and J usage is TRBJ2-3, with a weak D call TRBD2 (6 bases). The ends were cut back, 6 bases at V and 0 bases at J, with 19 bases in the middle. CDR1 and CDR2 (germline): KGHSH, LQKENI. The CDR3 has 17 amino acids. CDR3 in DNA: TGTGCCAGCTCTCCCAACGTACCTAGCGCTAGCACAGATACGCAGTATTTT. Residues: CASSPNVPSASTDTQYF.

This clone was seen only once. The chain couples TRBV4-1 to TRBJ2-2, with 10 nucleotides matching TRBD2. CDR3 size: 16 residues. The V gene end was trimmed by 4 bases and the J gene end by 3 bases; junction bases not matched to a gene: 5. Per the germline V gene, CDR1 is MGHRA and CDR2 is YSYEKL. The DNA for the CDR3 is TGCGCCAGCAGCCGGTACGGGACTAGCGACACCGGGGAGCTGTTTTTT. It codes for CASSRYGTSDTGELFF.

The rearrangement links TRBV6-5 to TRBJ1-5; the D is unclear. V lost 0 bases and J lost 4, with 10 bases in between. Germline-derived CDR1 and CDR2 are MNHEY and SVGAGI. The CDR3 length is 15 residues. The CDR3 sequence is CASSYSGGGNQPQHF. DNA for the CDR3: TGTGCCAGCAGTTACTCGGGCGGAGGAAATCAGCCCCAGCATTTT.

This sequence joins TRBV27 and TRBJ2-7; 11 bases fit TRBD2. Germline CDR1 is MNHEY and CDR2 is SMNVEV (reference sequence). Trimming at V came to 1 base and at J to 6 bases, leaving 2 bases not matched to a gene. The CDR3 has 14 residues. The CDR3 sequence is CASSLFLAGGEQYF. The CDR3 bases are TGTGCCAGCAGTTTATTCCTAGCGGGAGGCGAGCAGTACTTC.

The chain carries TRBV6-4 and TRBJ2-1; 9 bases are a match to TRBD1. With V trimmed by 4 bases and J by 6 bases, 10 bases remained unmatched. There are 16 residues in the CDR3. CDR1 MRHNA and CDR2 SNTAGT come from the germline V gene. CDR3 sequence reads: CASSGEPGQGGNEQFF. The CDR3 DNA follows: TGTGCCAGCAGTGGAGAACCGGGACAGGGTGGCAATGAGCAGTTCTTC.

The V call is TRBV7-8, the J call TRBJ1-1; D is perhaps TRBD1 (6 bases). Germline V CDR1 and CDR2: SGHVS, FQNEAQ. V gave up 5 bases and J gave up 1 base, with 17 bases separating them. The CDR3 has 16 residues. CDR3 amino acids: CASSRQGSSANTEAFF. Written as DNA, the CDR3 is TGTGCCAGCAGCCGCCAGGGGAGCTCGGCGAACACTGAAGCTTTCTTT.

The V and J genes are TRBV27 and TRBJ2-1; 11 bases match TRBD2. Germline assignment: CDR1 MNHEY and CDR2 SMNVEV (reference sequence). There are 16 residues in the CDR3. Trimming took 6 bases from V and 6 from J; bases not matched to a gene: 10. The CDR3 spells CASRAGTSGLVNEQFF. The CDR3 nucleotides read TGTGCCAGCAGAGCCGGGACTAGCGGTTTGGTCAATGAGCAGTTCTTC.

This rearrangement joins TRBV7-9 to TRBJ1-5; D is unresolved. Per the germline V gene, CDR1 is SEHNR and CDR2 is FQNEAQ (reference sequence). CDR3 length equals 12 residues. The V end lost 1 base, the J end lost 7 bases, and 5 bases lay between the germline ends. The CDR3 here is CASSLGAQPQHF. For the CDR3, the DNA is TGTGCCAGCAGCTTAGGAGCACAGCCCCAGCATTTT.

V gene TRBV5-5 combines with J gene TRBJ2-2, with TRBD2 matching 10 bases. The ends lost 3 bases at V and 2 bases at J; junction bases unmatched: 4. CDR3 length: 16 amino acids. Germline V gene lookup returns CDR1 SGHKS and CDR2 YYEKEE (reference sequence). CDR3 sequence (DNA): TGTGCCAGCAGCTATGGACTAGCGGTTAACACCGGGGAGCTGTTTTTT. It specifies CASSYGLAVNTGELFF.

The chain combines TRBV5-4 with TRBJ1-6; tentative D call: TRBD1 (5 bases). V was pared by 0 bases and J by 3 bases, with 13 bases between. Germline CDR1 reads SGHNT; CDR2 reads YYREEE (reference sequence). This CDR3 has 17 amino acids. This CDR3 reads CASSLGRGFNYNSPLHF. The DNA of the CDR3 is TGTGCCAGCAGCTTGGGCCGGGGGTTCAACTATAATTCACCCCTCCACTTT.

This clone was recorded a few times. This chain connects TRBV6-5 to TRBJ2-1; 11 nucleotides agree with TRBD2. V was pared by 6 bases and J by 5 bases, with 6 bases of the junction left unmatched. The germline CDR1 and CDR2 sequences are MNHEY and SVGAGI. This CDR3 region has 15 residues. The chain's CDR3 is CASSPLAGVHNEQFF. The CDR3 bases are TGTGCCAGCAGCCCACTAGCGGGAGTCCACAATGAGCAGTTCTTC.

V is TRBV14 and J is TRBJ2-7; D not certain. Trimming stripped 6 bases from V and 0 bases from J, with 6 bases between. The CDR3 has 12 amino acids. Germline loops: CDR1 SGHDN, CDR2 FVKESK. The CDR3 region has the DNA TGTGCCAGCAGTCCGAGCTCCTACGAGCAGTACTTC. Translating gives CASSPSSYEQYF. Filled out from reference TRBV14 and TRBJ2-7, the complete variable domain reads EAGVTQFPSHSVIEKGQTVTLRCDPISGHDNLYWYRRVMGKEIKFLLHFVKESKQDESGMPNNRFLAERTGGTYSTLKVQPAELEDSGVYFCASSPSSYEQYFGPGTRLTVT.

The chain uses TRBV5-1 and TRBJ1-3, with 7 positions matching TRBD1. Germline CDR1 reads SGHRS; CDR2 reads YFSETQ. This CDR3 is built from 17 residues. The V segment lost 0 bases and the J segment 0 bases; nucleotides outside the gene matches: 6. The CDR3 DNA reads TGCGCCAGCAGCTTGGGATGGTCAGGGGGCTCTGGAAACACCATATATTTT. As protein: CASSLGWSGGSGNTIYF.

The rearrangement joins TRBV5-4 to TRBJ1-1, with D perhaps TRBD1 (5 bases). V was cut by 0 bases and J by 5 bases, with 8 bases left in between. Germline-derived CDR1 and CDR2 are SGHNT and YYREEE (reference sequence). The CDR3 covers 13 residues. CDR3 region: CASSLVRDTEAFF. The DNA for the CDR3 is TGTGCCAGCAGCTTGGTCAGGGATACTGAAGCTTTCTTT.

The J gene is TRBJ2-7, the V gene TRBV2; 8 positions match TRBD1. V was pared by 4 bases and J by 5 bases, with 4 bases of the junction left unmatched. CDR1 is SNHLY and CDR2 is FYNNEI in the germline V gene. This CDR3 has 13 residues. This CDR3 is CASSGGTGDEQYF. CDR3 coding DNA: TGTGCCAGCAGTGGAGGGACAGGAGACGAGCAGTACTTC.

The CDR3 here is CASSYAVTNEKLFF. The CDR3 nucleotides are TGTGCCAGCAGTTACGCTGTTACTAATGAAAAACTGTTTTTT. The chain combines TRBV6-5 with TRBJ1-4; D unclear. Trimming left V 2 bases short and J 2 bases short, with 6 bases between. The CDR3 is made up of 14 amino acids. Germline loops: CDR1 MNHEY, CDR2 SVGAGI.

The V and J genes are TRBV10-2 and TRBJ1-1; the D gene is possibly TRBD1 (6 bases). This CDR3 has 15 amino acids. Between the trimmed V and J ends, which lost 7 bases and 1 base, there was a span of 16 bases. Germline V lookup: CDR1 WSHSY, CDR2 SAAADI. CDR3 protein: CASTVEGRGNTEAFF. As DNA, the CDR3 is TGCGCCAGCACTGTGGAGGGCAGGGGGAACACTGAAGCTTTCTTT.

The V call is TRBV28, the J call TRBJ1-5; possibly TRBD1 for D (5 bases). V lost 0 bases and J 4 bases, leaving 10 bases between the germline ends. Germline CDR1 is MDHEN and CDR2 is SYDVKM. The CDR3 loop spans 15 amino acids. This chain's CDR3 is CASSLWGQTNQPQHF. The CDR3 bases are TGTGCCAGCAGTTTATGGGGGCAGACTAATCAGCCCCAGCATTTT.

V usage is TRBV30 and J usage is TRBJ1-1, with D unresolved. The CDR3 spans 15 residues. Trimming took off 3 bases at V and 0 bases at J, with 14 bases between the two ends. The germline V gene has CDR1 GTSNPN and CDR2 SVGIG (reference sequence). CDR3 sequence: CAWRVRATMNTEAFF. The CDR3 DNA reads TGTGCCTGGAGGGTCCGCGCAACTATGAACACTGAAGCTTTCTTT.